This TCR beta chain was sequenced in a study of blood T cell repertoires in COVID-19. Generated by immunoSEQ multiplex PCR, the TCRdb table keeps only in-frame clones and is missing some. The profile covers under 40,000 clones, with roughly 92% appearing a single time and under 6.5% taken by the ten largest. Trimming left V 5 bases short and J 2 bases short, with 17 bases between. The germline CDR1 and CDR2 sequences are MNHNY and SVGAGI (reference sequence). The CDR3 has 16 amino acids. This sequence joins TRBV6-6 and TRBJ2-3, with a tentative D call TRBD1 (6 bases). This receptor was obtained from a human donor in a cohort sampled during active COVID-19. Sequencing was performed on peripheral blood. The CDR3 DNA is TGTGCCAGCAGTCGACAGGTTTTAAGTCACACAGATACGCAGTATTTT. Its translation: CASSRQVLSHTDTQYF.